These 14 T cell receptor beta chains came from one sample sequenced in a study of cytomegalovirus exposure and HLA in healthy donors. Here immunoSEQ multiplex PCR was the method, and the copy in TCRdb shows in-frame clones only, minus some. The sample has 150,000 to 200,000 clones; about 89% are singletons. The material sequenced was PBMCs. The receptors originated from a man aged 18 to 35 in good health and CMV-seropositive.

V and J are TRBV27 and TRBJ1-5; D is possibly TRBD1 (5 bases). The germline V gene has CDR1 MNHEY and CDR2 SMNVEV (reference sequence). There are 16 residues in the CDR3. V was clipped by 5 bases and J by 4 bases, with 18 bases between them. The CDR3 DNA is TGTGCCAGCAGTCTCTCCAGGGTGGGGGGAAATCAGCCCCAGCATTTT. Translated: CASSLSRVGGNQPQHF.

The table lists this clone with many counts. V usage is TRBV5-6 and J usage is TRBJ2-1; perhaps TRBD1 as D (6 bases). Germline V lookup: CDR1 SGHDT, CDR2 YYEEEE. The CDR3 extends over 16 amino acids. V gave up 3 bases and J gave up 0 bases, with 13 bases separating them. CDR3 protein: CASSSSGTFSYNEQFF. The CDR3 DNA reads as TGTGCCAGCAGCTCCTCGGGGACATTCTCCTACAATGAGCAGTTCTTC.

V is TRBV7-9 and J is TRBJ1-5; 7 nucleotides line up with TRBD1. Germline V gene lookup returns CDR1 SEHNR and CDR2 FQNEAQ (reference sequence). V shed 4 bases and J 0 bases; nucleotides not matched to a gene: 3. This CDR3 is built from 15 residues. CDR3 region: CASSSGQNSNQPQHF. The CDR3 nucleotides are TGTGCCAGCAGCTCGGGACAGAATAGCAATCAGCCCCAGCATTTT.

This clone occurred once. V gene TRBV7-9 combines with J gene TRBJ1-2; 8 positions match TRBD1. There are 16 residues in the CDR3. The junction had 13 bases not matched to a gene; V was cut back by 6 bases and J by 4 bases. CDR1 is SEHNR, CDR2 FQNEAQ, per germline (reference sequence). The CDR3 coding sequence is TGTGCCAGCAGAAAGGATTCGGCAGGGGGCGGCTATGGCTACACCTTC. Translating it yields CASRKDSAGGGYGYTF.

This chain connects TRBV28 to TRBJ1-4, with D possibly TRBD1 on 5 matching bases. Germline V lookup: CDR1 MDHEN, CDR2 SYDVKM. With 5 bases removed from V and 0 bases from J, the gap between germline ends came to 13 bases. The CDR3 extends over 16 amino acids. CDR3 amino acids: CASSIAGRATNEKLFF. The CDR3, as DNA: TGTGCCAGCAGTATCGCAGGGAGGGCAACTAATGAAAAACTGTTTTTT.

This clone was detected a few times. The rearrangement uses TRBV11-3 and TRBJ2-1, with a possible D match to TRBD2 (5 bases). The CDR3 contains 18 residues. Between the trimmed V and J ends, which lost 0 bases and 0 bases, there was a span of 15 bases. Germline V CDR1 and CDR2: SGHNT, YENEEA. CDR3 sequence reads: CASSLDQGGSTSYNEQFF. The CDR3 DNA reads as TGTGCCAGCAGCTTAGATCAAGGAGGCAGTACCTCCTACAATGAGCAGTTCTTC.

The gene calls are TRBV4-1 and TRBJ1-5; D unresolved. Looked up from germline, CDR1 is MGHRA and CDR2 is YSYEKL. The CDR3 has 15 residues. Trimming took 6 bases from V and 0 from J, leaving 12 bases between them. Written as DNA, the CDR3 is TGCGCCAGCAGACCCGGACTGTATAGCAATCAGCCCCAGCATTTT. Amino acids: CASRPGLYSNQPQHF.

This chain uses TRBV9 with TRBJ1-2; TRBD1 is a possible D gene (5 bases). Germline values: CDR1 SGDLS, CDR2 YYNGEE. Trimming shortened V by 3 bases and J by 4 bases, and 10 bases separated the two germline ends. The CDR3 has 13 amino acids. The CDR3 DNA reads TGTGCCAGCAGCGACGGGGGTGTCTATGGCTACACCTTC. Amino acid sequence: CASSDGGVYGYTF.

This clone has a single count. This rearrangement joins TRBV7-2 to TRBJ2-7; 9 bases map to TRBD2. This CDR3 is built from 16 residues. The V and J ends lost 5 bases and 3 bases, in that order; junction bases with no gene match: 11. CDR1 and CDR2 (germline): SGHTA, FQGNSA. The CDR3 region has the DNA TGTGCCAGCAGCGGACTAACGGGACTAGCCAACTACGAGCAGTACTTC. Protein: CASSGLTGLANYEQYF.

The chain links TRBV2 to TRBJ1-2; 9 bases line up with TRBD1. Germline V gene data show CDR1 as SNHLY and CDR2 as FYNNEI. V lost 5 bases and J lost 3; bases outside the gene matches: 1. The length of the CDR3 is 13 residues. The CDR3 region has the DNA TGTGCCAGCAGTAGGGACAGGGACTATGGCTACACCTTC. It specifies CASSRDRDYGYTF.

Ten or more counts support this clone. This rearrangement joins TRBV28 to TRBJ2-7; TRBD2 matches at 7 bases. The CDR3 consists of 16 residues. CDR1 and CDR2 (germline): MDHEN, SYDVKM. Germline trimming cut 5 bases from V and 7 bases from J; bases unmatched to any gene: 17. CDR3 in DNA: TGTGCCAGCAGTCGAATGACTAGCACTATTGGGTGGGAGCAGTACTTC. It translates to CASSRMTSTIGWEQYF.

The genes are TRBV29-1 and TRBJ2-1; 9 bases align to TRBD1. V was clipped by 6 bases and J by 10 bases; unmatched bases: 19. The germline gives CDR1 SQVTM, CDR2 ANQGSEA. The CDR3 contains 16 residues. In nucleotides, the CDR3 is TGCAGCGTCGACTCCCAACACAGGGGGCCCACCGGCGAGCAGTTCTTC. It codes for CSVDSQHRGPTGEQFF.

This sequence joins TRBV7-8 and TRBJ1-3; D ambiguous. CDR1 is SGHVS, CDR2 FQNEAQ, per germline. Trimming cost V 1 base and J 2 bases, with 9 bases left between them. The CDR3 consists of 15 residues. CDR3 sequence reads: CASSLGGSTGNTIYF. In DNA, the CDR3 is TGTGCCAGCAGCTTAGGAGGCAGCACTGGAAACACCATATATTTT.

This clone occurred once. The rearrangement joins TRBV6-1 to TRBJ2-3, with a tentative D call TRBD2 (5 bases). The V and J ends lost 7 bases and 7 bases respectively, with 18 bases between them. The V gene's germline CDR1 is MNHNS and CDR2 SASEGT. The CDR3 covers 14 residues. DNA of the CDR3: TGTGCCAGCACCCGGGAACCTCCAACCTATACGCAGTATTTT. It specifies CASTREPPTYTQYF.